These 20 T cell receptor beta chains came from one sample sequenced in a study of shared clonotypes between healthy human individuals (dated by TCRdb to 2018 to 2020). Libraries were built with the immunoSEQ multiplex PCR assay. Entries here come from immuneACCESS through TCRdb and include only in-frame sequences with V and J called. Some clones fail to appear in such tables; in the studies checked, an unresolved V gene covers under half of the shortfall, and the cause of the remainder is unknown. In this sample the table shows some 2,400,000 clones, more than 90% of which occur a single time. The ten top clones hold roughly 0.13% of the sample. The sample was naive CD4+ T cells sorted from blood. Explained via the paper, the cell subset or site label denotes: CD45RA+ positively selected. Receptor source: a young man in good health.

CDR3 sequence reads: CASSDSSRGQETQYF. The CDR3 region has the DNA TGCGCCAGCAGTGATAGTTCCAGGGGACAAGAGACCCAGTACTTC. The chain has TRBV10-1 and TRBJ2-5; D might be TRBD1 (6 bases). V was trimmed by 3 bases and J by 2 bases, leaving 13 bases between them. This CDR3 has 15 residues. Germline V CDR1 and CDR2: WNHNN, SYGVQD (reference sequence).

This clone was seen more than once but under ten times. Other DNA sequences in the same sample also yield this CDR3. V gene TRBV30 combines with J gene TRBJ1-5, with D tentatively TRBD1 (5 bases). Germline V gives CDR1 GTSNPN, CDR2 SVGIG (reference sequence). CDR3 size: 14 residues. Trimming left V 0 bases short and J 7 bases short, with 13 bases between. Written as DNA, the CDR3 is TGTGCCTGGAGTGTTGCCGGGGCCGGGCAGCCCCAGCATTTT. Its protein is CAWSVAGAGQPQHF.

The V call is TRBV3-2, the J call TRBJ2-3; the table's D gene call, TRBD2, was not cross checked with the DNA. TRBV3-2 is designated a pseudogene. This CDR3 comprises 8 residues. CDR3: CASTTQYF. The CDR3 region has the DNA TGTGCCAGCACGACGCAGTATTTT.

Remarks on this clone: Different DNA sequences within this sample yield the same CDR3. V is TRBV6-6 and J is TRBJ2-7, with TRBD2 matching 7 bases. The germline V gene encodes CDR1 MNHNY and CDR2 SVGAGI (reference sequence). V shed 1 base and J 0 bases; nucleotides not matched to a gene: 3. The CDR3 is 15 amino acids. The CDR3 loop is CASSYLAGASYEQYF. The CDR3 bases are TGTGCCAGCAGTTACTTAGCGGGCGCCTCCTACGAGCAGTACTTC.

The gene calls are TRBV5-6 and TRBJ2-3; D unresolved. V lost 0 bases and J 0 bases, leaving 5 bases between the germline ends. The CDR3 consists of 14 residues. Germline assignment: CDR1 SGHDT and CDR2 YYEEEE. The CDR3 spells CASSLGHSTDTQYF. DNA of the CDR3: TGTGCCAGCAGCTTGGGACACAGCACAGATACGCAGTATTTT.

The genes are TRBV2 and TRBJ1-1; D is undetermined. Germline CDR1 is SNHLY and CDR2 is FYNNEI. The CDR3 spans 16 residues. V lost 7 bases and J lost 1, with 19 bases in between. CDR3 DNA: TGTGCCAGCAAACGAAGAGATGATCATCGGAACACTGAAGCTTTCTTT. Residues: CASKRRDDHRNTEAFF.

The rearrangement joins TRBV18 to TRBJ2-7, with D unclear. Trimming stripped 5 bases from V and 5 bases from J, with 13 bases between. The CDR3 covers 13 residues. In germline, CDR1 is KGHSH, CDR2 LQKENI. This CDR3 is CASSYERQNEQYF. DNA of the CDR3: TGTGCCAGCTCATATGAACGTCAGAACGAGCAGTACTTC.

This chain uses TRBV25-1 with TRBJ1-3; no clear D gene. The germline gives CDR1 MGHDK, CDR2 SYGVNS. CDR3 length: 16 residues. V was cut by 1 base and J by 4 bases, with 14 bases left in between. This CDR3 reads CASSESGRKRGNTIYF. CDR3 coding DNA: TGTGCCAGCAGTGAATCAGGCAGAAAGAGAGGAAACACCATATATTTT.

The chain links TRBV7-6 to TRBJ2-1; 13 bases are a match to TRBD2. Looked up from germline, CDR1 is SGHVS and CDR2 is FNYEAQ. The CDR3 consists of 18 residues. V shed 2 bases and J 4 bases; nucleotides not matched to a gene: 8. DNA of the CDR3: TGTGCCAGCAGCTTAAATCCCCGGACTAGCGGGAGTTACAATGAGCAGTTCTTC. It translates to CASSLNPRTSGSYNEQFF. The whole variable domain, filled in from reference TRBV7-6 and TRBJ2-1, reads GAGVSQSPRYKVTKRGQDVALRCDPISGHVSLYWYRQALGQGPEFLTYFNYEAQQDKSGLPNDRFSAERPEGSISTLTIQRTEQRDSAMYRCASSLNPRTSGSYNEQFFGPGTRLTVL.

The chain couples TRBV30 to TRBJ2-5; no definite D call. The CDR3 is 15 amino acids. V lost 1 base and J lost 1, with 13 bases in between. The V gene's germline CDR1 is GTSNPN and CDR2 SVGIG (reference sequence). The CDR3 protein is CAWSAASGPQETQYF. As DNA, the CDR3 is TGTGCCTGGAGTGCCGCTTCCGGGCCCCAAGAGACCCAGTACTTC.

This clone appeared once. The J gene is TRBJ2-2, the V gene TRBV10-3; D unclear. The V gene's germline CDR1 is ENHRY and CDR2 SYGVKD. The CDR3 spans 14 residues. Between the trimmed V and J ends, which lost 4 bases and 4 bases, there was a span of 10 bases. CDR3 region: CAISGRSITGELFF. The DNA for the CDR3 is TGTGCCATCAGTGGTCGGTCAATCACCGGGGAGCTGTTTTTT.

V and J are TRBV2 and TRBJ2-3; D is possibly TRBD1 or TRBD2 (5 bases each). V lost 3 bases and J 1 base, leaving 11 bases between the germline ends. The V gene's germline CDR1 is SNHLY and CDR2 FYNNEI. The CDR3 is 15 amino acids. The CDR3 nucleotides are TGTGCCAGCAGTGATGGGACCGGTCGCACAGATACGCAGTATTTT. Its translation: CASSDGTGRTDTQYF.

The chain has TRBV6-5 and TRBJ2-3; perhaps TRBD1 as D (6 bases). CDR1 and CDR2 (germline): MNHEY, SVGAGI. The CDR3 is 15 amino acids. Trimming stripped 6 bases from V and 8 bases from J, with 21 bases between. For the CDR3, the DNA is TGTGCCAGCAGCCGGACAGTAGTTGGATTCGCTACGCAGTATTTT. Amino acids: CASSRTVVGFATQYF.

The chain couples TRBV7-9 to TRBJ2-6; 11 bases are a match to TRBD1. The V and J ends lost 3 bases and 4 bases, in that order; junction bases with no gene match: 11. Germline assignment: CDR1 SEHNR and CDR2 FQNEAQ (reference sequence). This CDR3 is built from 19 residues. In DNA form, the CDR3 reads TGTGCCAGCAGCTTTTACCCCGGACAGGGGGCGTTCGGGGCCAACGTCCTGACTTTC. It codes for CASSFYPGQGAFGANVLTF. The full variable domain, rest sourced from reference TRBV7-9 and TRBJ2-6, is DTGVSQNPRHKITKRGQNVTFRCDPISEHNRLYWYRQTLGQGPEFLTYFQNEAQLEKSRLLSDRFSAERPKGSFSTLEIQRTEQGDSAMYLCASSFYPGQGAFGANVLTFGAGSRLTVL.

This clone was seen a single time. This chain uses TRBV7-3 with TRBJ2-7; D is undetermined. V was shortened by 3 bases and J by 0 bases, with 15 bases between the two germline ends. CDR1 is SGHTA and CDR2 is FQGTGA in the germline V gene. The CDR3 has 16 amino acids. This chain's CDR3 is CASSFLDVVNSYEQYF. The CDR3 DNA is TGTGCCAGCAGCTTCCTGGACGTAGTAAACTCCTACGAGCAGTACTTC. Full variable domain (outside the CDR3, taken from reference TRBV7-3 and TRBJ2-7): GAGVSQTPSNKVTEKGKYVELRCDPISGHTALYWYRQSLGQGPEFLIYFQGTGAADDSGLPNDRFFAVRPEGSVSTLKIQRTERGDSAVYLCASSFLDVVNSYEQYFGPGTRLTVT.

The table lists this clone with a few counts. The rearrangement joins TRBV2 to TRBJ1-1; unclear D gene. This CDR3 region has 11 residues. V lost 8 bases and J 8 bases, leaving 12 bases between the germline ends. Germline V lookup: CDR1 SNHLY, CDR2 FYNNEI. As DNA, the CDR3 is TGTGCCAGCGGAGTTTCCGGGGAAGCTTTCTTT. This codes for CASGVSGEAFF. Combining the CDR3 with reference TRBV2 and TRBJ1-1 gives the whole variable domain EPEVTQTPSHQVTQMGQEVILRCVPISNHLYFYWYRQILGQKVEFLVSFYNNEISEKSEIFDDQFSVERPDGSNFTLKIRSTKLEDSAMYFCASGVSGEAFFGQGTRLTVV.

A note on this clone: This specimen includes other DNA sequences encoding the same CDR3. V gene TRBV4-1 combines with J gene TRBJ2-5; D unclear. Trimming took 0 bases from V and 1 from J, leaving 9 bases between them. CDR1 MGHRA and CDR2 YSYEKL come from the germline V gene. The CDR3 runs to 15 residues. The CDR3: CASSQDLNSQETQYF. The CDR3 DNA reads TGCGCCAGCAGCCAAGATCTGAATAGCCAAGAGACCCAGTACTTC.

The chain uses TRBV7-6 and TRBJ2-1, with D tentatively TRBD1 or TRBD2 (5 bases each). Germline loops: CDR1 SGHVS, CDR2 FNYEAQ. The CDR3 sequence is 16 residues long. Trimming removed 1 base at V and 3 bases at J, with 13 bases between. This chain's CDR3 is CASSLVFEGNYNEQFF. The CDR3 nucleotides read TGTGCCAGCAGCTTAGTTTTTGAGGGGAACTACAATGAGCAGTTCTTC.

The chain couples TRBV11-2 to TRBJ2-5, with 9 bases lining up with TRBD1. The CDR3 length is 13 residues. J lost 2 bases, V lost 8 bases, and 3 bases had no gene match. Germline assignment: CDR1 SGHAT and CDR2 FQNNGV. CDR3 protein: CASSGQGQETQYF. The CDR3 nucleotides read TGTGCCAGCTCGGGACAGGGACAAGAGACCCAGTACTTC.

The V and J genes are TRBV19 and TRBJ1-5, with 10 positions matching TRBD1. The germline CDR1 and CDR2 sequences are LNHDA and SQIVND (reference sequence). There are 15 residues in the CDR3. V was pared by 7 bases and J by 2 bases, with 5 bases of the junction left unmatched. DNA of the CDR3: TGTGCCAGTATGGGGACAGGGGAGGGCAATCAGCCCCAGCATTTT. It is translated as CASMGTGEGNQPQHF.